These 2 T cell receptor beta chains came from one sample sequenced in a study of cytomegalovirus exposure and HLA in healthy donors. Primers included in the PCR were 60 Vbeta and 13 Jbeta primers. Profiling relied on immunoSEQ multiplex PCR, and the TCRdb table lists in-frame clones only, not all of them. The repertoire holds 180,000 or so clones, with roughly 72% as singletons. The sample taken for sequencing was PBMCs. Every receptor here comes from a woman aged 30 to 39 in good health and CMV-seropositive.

The CDR3 bases are TGCGCCAGCAGCTTGGGAGGCTTCTCCTACAATGAGCAGTTCTTC. Translating gives CASSLGGFSYNEQFF. The chain couples TRBV5-1 to TRBJ2-1, with D uncertain. Looked up from germline, CDR1 is SGHRS and CDR2 is YFSETQ. V was clipped by 0 bases and J by 0 bases, with 7 bases between them. The CDR3 sequence is 15 residues long.

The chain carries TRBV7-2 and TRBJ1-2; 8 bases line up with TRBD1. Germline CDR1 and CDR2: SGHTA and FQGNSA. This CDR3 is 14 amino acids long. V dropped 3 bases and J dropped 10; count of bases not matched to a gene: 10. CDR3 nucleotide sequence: TGTGCCAGCAGCTTGGACAGGGCGGCCCCGAACTACACCTTC. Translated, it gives CASSLDRAAPNYTF.